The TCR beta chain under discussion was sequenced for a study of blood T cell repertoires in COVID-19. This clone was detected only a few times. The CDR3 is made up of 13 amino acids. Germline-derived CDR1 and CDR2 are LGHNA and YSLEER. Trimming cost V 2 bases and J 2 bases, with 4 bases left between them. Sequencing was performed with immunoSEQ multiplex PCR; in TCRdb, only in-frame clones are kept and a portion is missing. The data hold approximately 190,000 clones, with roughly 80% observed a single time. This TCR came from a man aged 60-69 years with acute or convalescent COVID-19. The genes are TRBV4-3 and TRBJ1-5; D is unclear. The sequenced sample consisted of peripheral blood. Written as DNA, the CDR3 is TGCGCCAGCAGCCAACAGGGCAATCAGCCCCAGCATTTT. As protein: CASSQQGNQPQHF.